Below, 18 T cell receptor beta chains from the same sample are listed, as sequenced in a study of T cell responses to AZD1222 COVID-19 vaccine. Sequencing used immunoSEQ multiplex PCR; TCRdb keeps in-frame clones, though not all of them. The sample records around 120,000 clones, approximately 89% being singletons. Sequenced here: peripheral blood, sampled on day 0 of AZD1222 vaccination. These receptors all stem from an adult in good health.

The chain couples TRBV5-8 to TRBJ1-1; D possibly corresponds to TRBD1 (6 bases). This CDR3 has 15 residues. Trimming took off 2 bases at V and 1 base at J, with 12 bases between the two ends. Per germline, CDR1 SGHTS and CDR2 YDEGEE. CDR3 sequence (DNA): TGTGCCAGCAGCTTTTACAGGGTTCCGAACACTGAAGCTTTCTTT. Residues: CASSFYRVPNTEAFF.

The chain uses TRBV6-5 and TRBJ2-1; 8 bases agree with TRBD2. CDR1 and CDR2 (germline): MNHEY, SVGAGI. The CDR3 covers 14 residues. V shed 5 bases, J shed 6 bases, and the junction held 6 bases outside the gene matches. As DNA, the CDR3 is TGTGCCAGCAGTCCCGGGACTAGGGTCAATGAGCAGTTCTTC. It encodes CASSPGTRVNEQFF.

The rearrangement joins TRBV7-2 to TRBJ2-7; 7 bases line up with TRBD1. The ends lost 5 bases at V and 1 base at J; junction bases unmatched: 8. This CDR3 comprises 15 residues. CDR1 and CDR2 from the germline V gene are SGHTA and FQGNSA. CDR3 region: CASSVGTEPSYEQYF. CDR3 DNA: TGTGCCAGCAGCGTAGGGACAGAGCCGTCCTACGAGCAGTACTTC.

The J gene is TRBJ2-5, the V gene TRBV5-6, with TRBD1 matching 10 bases. CDR1 is SGHDT, CDR2 YYEEEE, per germline. The CDR3 loop spans 14 amino acids. V shed 4 bases, J shed 5 bases, and the junction held 5 bases outside the gene matches. CDR3 residues: CASSPTGGRETQYF. For the CDR3, the DNA is TGTGCCAGCAGCCCGACAGGGGGCCGGGAGACCCAGTACTTC.

The rearrangement links TRBV7-2 to TRBJ1-1; D remains ambiguous. The V gene's germline CDR1 is SGHTA and CDR2 FQGNSA. V lost 1 base to trimming and J lost 0 bases, with 9 bases between them. This CDR3 is 15 amino acids long. CDR3 in DNA: TGTGCCAGCAGCTTAGTGGAGGGCTTGAACACTGAAGCTTTCTTT. Translating it yields CASSLVEGLNTEAFF.

The chain has TRBV9 and TRBJ2-1; 10 nucleotides agree with TRBD2. The V gene's germline CDR1 is SGDLS and CDR2 YYNGEE. The CDR3 totals 16 residues. V lost 3 bases and J lost 8; bases outside the gene matches: 11. Written as DNA, the CDR3 is TGTGCCAGCAGCGCCCTTAGCGGGGGGCCGGAGGATGAGCAGTTCTTC. Residues: CASSALSGGPEDEQFF. The full variable domain, completed using reference TRBV9 and TRBJ2-1, is DSGVTQTPKHLITATGQRVTLRCSPRSGDLSVYWYQQSLDQGLQFLIQYYNGEERAKGNILERFSAQQFPDLHSELNLSSLELGDSALYFCASSALSGGPEDEQFFGPGTRLTVL.

J is TRBJ2-1 and V is TRBV6-5; D is ambiguous. Trimming shortened V by 4 bases and J by 5 bases, and 12 bases separated the two germline ends. Germline V gene lookup returns CDR1 MNHEY and CDR2 SVGAGI. The CDR3 has 14 amino acids. The CDR3 DNA sequence: TGTGCCAGCAGTTCAGGATCCACGAACAATGAGCAGTTCTTC. Protein: CASSSGSTNNEQFF.

The V gene is TRBV6-5, the J gene TRBJ2-1; D gene ambiguous. The V end lost 5 bases, the J end lost 1 base, and 12 bases lay between the germline ends. The germline CDR1 and CDR2 sequences are MNHEY and SVGAGI. The CDR3 has 15 residues. The CDR3 sequence: CASSRSQTSYNEQFF. In DNA form, the CDR3 reads TGTGCCAGCAGTCGCAGCCAAACTTCCTACAATGAGCAGTTCTTC.

The CDR3 reads CASSEPGQGRNEQFF. CDR3 DNA: TGCGCCAGCAGTGAGCCGGGACAGGGCCGAAATGAGCAGTTCTTC. The chain is built from TRBV10-1 and TRBJ2-1; TRBD1 matches 9 bases. V lost 2 bases, J lost 7 bases, and 6 bases stayed unmatched. Germline V gene lookup returns CDR1 WNHNN and CDR2 SYGVQD (reference sequence). The CDR3 is made up of 15 amino acids.

This sequence joins TRBV29-1 and TRBJ1-2, with D hard to call. The CDR3 spans 8 residues. The V and J ends lost 3 bases and 11 bases respectively, with 4 bases between them. Germline lookup yields CDR1 SQVTM and CDR2 ANQGSEA. The CDR3: CSVEVYTF. DNA of the CDR3: TGCAGCGTTGAGGTGTACACCTTC.

The gene calls are TRBV15 and TRBJ2-5; 7 nucleotides align to TRBD2. The length of the CDR3 is 13 residues. Germline CDR1 is LNHNV and CDR2 is YYDKDF (reference sequence). With V trimmed by 4 bases and J by 4 bases, 3 bases remained unmatched. The CDR3 sequence is CATSKRGVETQYF. The CDR3, as DNA: TGTGCCACCAGCAAGCGGGGTGTAGAGACCCAGTACTTC.

The genes are TRBV3-1 (or the pseudogene TRBV3-2) and TRBJ2-2; 7 bases are shared with TRBD1. CDR1 is LGHDT and CDR2 is YNNKEL in the germline V gene (reference sequence). This CDR3 region has 12 residues. Trimming took 7 bases from V and 11 from J; bases not matched to a gene: 7. CDR3 sequence: CASTRQGLELFF. The CDR3 DNA follows: TGTGCCAGCACCCGACAGGGTTTAGAGCTGTTTTTT.

The chain joins TRBV7-2 to TRBJ1-2; D gene uncertain. The CDR3 length is 15 residues. CDR1 SGHTA and CDR2 FQGNSA come from the germline V gene. The V end was cut by 5 bases, the J end by 1 base, with 14 bases between. CDR3 sequence (DNA): TGTGCCAGCAGCCGGACCGACCTTGGTAACTATGGCTACACCTTC. Translation: CASSRTDLGNYGYTF. The entire variable domain, with the rest obtained from reference TRBV7-2 and TRBJ1-2, is as follows: GAGVSQSPSNKVTEKGKDVELRCDPISGHTALYWYRQSLGQGLEFLIYFQGNSAPDKSGLPSDRFSAERTGGSVSTLTIQRTQQEDSAVYLCASSRTDLGNYGYTFGSGTRLTVV.

This clone was counted between two and nine times. J is TRBJ1-4 and V is TRBV7-2; 7 nucleotides align to TRBD1. V lost 2 bases, J lost 6 bases, and 3 bases stayed unmatched. The CDR3 spans 14 residues. The germline gives CDR1 SGHTA, CDR2 FQGNSA. The CDR3 DNA reads TGTGCCAGCAGCTTACAGGGGGGCGATGAAAAACTGTTTTTT. Amino acids: CASSLQGGDEKLFF. Supplemented by reference TRBV7-2 and TRBJ1-4, the full variable domain reads GAGVSQSPSNKVTEKGKDVELRCDPISGHTALYWYRQSLGQGLEFLIYFQGNSAPDKSGLPSDRFSAERTGGSVSTLTIQRTQQEDSAVYLCASSLQGGDEKLFFGSGTQLSVL.

The chain links TRBV19 to TRBJ1-5, with D perhaps TRBD1 (5 bases). V was shortened by 5 bases and J by 2 bases, with 13 bases between the two germline ends. Germline-derived CDR1 and CDR2 are LNHDA and SQIVND (reference sequence). The CDR3 has 15 amino acids. CDR3 DNA: TGTGCCAGTAGTTCTCAGGGTACGGGCAATCAGCCCCAGCATTTT. Translation gives CASSSQGTGNQPQHF.

A note on this clone: A much larger clone is a single base away; this may be a read error. The rearrangement links TRBV7-2 to TRBJ1-5; D unresolved. Deletions cut 1 base from V and 2 bases from J, with 6 bases between. Germline V gene sequence: CDR1 SGHTA, CDR2 FQGNSA. The CDR3 runs to 14 residues. The CDR3, as DNA: TGTGCCAGCAGCTTAGACACTGGCAATCAGCCCCAGCATTTT. Protein product: CASSLDTGNQPQHF.

The chain couples TRBV7-2 to TRBJ2-1; D is unclear. Per the germline V gene, CDR1 is SGHTA and CDR2 is FQGNSA. The CDR3 has 15 residues. V lost 1 base and J lost 0, with 7 bases in between. CDR3 in amino acids: CASSLERSSYNEQFF. The CDR3 DNA reads TGTGCCAGCAGCTTAGAACGGAGCTCCTACAATGAGCAGTTCTTC.

In this sample, this clone turned up once. The chain couples TRBV18 to TRBJ1-6; 8 bases map to TRBD1. Trimming cost V 8 bases and J 7 bases; bases outside gene matches: 4. The CDR3 contains 13 residues. Per germline, CDR1 KGHSH and CDR2 LQKENI. The DNA of the CDR3 is TGTGCCAGCGAGACAGGGGTCAATTCACCCCTCCACTTT. It yields the protein CASETGVNSPLHF.